This T cell receptor (beta chain) was recovered during a study of control samples from healthy donors and cancer patients. Some clones are missing from TCRdb's copy, which holds only in-frame ones; the method was immunoSEQ multiplex PCR. Seen here are approximately 120,000 clones, around 86% observed once, and the top ten hold about 8.7%. V was pared by 5 bases and J by 9 bases, with 21 bases between. The CDR3 runs to 15 residues. CDR1 is SGHRS and CDR2 is YFSETQ in the germline V gene. This clonotype was obtained from a man in his forties in good health. The chain is built from TRBV5-1 and TRBJ1-5; TRBD1 might be the D (5 bases). Sequencing was done on a sample of blood. CDR3: CASSPESGPGRPQHF. The CDR3 DNA reads as TGCGCCAGCAGTCCCGAATCGGGGCCCGGTCGGCCCCAGCATTTT.